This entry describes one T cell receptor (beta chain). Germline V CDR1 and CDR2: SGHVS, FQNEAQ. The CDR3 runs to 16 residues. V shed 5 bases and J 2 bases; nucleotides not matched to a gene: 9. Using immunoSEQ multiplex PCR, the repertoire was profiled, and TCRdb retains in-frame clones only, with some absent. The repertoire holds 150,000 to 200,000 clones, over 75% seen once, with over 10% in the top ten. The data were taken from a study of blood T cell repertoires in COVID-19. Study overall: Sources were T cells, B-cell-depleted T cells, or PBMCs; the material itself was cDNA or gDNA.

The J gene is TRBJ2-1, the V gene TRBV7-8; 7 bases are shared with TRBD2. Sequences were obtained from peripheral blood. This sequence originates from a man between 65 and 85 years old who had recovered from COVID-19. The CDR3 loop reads CASSEAGGSPYNEQFF. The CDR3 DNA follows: TGTGCCAGCAGCGAGGCGGGCGGGAGTCCCTACAATGAGCAGTTCTTC.